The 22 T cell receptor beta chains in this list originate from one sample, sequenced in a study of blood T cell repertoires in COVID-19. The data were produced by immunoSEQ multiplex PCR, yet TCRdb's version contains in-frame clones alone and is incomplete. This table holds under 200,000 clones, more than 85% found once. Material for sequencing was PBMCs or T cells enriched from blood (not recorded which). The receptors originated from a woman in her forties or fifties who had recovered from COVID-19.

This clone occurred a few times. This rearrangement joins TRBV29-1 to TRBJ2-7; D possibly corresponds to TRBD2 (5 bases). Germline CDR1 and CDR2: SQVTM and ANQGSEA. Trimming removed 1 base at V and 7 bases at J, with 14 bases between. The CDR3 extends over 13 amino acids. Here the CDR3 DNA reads TGCAGCGTTGAAGCGTTGGCCCCGGGGGAGCAGTACTTC. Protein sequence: CSVEALAPGEQYF.

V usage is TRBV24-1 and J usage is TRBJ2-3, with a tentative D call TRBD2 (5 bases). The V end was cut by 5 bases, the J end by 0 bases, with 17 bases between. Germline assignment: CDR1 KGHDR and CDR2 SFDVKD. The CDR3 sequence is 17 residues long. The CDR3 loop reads CATSVDHTGGSTDTQYF. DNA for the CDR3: TGTGCCACCAGTGTCGACCACACGGGCGGGAGCACAGATACGCAGTATTTT.

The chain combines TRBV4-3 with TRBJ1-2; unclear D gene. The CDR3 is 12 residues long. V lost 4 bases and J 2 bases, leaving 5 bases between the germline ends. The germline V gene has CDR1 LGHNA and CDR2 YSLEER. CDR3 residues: CASSPGNYGYTF. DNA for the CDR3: TGCGCCAGCAGCCCTGGCAACTATGGCTACACCTTC.

CDR3 loop: CASRSHSGKSYNEQFF. The CDR3 DNA is TGTGCCAGCCGCTCCCATAGCGGGAAGTCCTACAATGAGCAGTTCTTC. This chain connects TRBV13 to TRBJ2-1, with 8 bases lining up with TRBD2. The CDR3 spans 16 residues. Looked up from germline, CDR1 is PRHDT and CDR2 is FYEKMQ (reference sequence). V trimming: 8 bases; J trimming: 1 base; junction bases outside the gene matches: 10.

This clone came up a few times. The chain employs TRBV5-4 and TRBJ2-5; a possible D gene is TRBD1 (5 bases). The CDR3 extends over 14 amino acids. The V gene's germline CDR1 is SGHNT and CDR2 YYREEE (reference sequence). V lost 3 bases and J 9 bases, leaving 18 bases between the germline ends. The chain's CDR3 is CASSSLRQPRAQYF. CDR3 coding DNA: TGTGCCAGCAGCTCCCTTAGACAGCCACGGGCCCAGTACTTC.

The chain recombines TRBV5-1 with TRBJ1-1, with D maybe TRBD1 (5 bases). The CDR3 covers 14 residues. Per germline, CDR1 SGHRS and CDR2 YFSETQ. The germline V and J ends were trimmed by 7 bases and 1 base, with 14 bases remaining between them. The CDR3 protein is CASCYTGGNTEAFF. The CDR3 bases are TGCGCCAGCTGCTACACCGGGGGGAACACTGAAGCTTTCTTT.

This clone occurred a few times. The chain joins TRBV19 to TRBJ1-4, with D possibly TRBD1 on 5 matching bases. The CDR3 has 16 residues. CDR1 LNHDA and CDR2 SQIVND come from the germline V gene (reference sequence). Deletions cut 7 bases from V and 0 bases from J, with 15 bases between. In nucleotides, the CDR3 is TGTGCCAGTACCACCGGGGGGAAGGCAACTAATGAAAAACTGTTTTTT. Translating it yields CASTTGGKATNEKLFF.

The CDR3 region has the DNA TGTGCCAGCAGCGAGTGGGACAGGGCAAGCTCCTATAATTCACCCCTCCACTTT. It codes for CASSEWDRASSYNSPLHF. This rearrangement joins TRBV7-2 to TRBJ1-6; TRBD1 matches at 9 bases. Germline-derived CDR1 and CDR2 are SGHTA and FQGNSA. The CDR3 extends over 18 amino acids. The trim removed 5 bases at V and 0 bases at J, leaving 8 bases unmatched. Looking up the rest from reference TRBV7-2 and TRBJ1-6 gives the full variable domain: GAGVSQSPSNKVTEKGKDVELRCDPISGHTALYWYRQSLGQGLEFLIYFQGNSAPDKSGLPSDRFSAERTGGSVSTLTIQRTQQEDSAVYLCASSEWDRASSYNSPLHFGNGTRLTVT.

The CDR3 DNA sequence: TGCAGTCCACAGACAGAAGCTTTCTTT. Encoded protein: CSPQTEAFF. The genes are TRBV20-1 and TRBJ1-1; unclear D gene. With 8 bases removed from V and 8 bases from J, the gap between germline ends came to 9 bases. CDR1 is DFQATT and CDR2 is SNEGSKA in the germline V gene (reference sequence). This CDR3 is built from 9 residues.

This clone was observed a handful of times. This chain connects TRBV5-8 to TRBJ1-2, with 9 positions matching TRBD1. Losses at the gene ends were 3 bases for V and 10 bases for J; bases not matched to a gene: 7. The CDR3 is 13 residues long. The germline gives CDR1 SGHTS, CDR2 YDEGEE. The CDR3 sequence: CASSSGQGMLYTF. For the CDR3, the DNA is TGTGCCAGCAGCTCGGGACAGGGCATGCTCTACACCTTC.

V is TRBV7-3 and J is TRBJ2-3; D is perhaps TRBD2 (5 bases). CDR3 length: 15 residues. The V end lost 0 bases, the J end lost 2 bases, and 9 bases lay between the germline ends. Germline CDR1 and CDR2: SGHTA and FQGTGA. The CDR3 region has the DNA TGTGCCAGCAGCTTAACGTTACGGGACACAGATACGCAGTATTTT. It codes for CASSLTLRDTDTQYF. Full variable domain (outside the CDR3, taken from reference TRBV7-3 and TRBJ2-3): GAGVSQTPSNKVTEKGKYVELRCDPISGHTALYWYRQSLGQGPEFLIYFQGTGAADDSGLPNDRFFAVRPEGSVSTLKIQRTERGDSAVYLCASSLTLRDTDTQYFGPGTRLTVL.

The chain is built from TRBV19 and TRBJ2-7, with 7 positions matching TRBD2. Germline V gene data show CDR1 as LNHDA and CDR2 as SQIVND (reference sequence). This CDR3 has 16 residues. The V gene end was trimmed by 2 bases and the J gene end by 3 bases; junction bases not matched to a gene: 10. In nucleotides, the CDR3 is TGTGCCAGTAGTATACAAATCTCAGCGGGAAACTACGAGCAGTACTTC. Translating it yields CASSIQISAGNYEQYF.

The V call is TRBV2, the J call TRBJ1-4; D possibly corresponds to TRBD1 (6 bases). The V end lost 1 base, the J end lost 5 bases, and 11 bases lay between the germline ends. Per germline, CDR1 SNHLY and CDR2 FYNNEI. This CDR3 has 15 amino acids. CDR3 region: CASSEDRARNEKLFF. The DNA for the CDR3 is TGTGCCAGCAGTGAAGACAGGGCAAGGAATGAAAAACTGTTTTTT. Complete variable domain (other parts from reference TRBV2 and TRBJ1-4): EPEVTQTPSHQVTQMGQEVILRCVPISNHLYFYWYRQILGQKVEFLVSFYNNEISEKSEIFDDQFSVERPDGSNFTLKIRSTKLEDSAMYFCASSEDRARNEKLFFGSGTQLSVL.

The CDR3 reads CASSQGLGLARTDTQYF. The CDR3 nucleotides read TGTGCCAGCAGCCAAGGATTGGGACTAGCACGCACAGATACGCAGTATTTT. The V gene is TRBV14, the J gene TRBJ2-3; TRBD2 agrees at 9 bases. The CDR3 length is 17 residues. The V gene's germline CDR1 is SGHDN and CDR2 FVKESK. J was trimmed by 1 base and V by 1 base; bases with no gene match: 6.

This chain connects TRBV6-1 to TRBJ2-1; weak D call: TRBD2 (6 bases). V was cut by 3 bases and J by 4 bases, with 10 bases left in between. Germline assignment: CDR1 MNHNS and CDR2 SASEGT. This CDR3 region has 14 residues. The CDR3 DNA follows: TGTGCCAGCAGTGACGGGACTGTTTACAATGAGCAGTTCTTC. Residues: CASSDGTVYNEQFF.

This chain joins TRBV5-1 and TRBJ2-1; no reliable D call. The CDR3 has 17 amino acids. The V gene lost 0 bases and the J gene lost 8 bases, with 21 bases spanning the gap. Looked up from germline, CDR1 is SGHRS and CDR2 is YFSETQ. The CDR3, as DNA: TGCGCCAGCAGCTTGGGGCGAGCGACGGATTCTCGGGATGAGCAGTTCTTC. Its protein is CASSLGRATDSRDEQFF.

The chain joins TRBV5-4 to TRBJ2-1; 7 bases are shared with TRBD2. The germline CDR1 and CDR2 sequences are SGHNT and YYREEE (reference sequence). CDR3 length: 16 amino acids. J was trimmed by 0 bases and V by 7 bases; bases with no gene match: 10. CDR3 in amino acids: CASSSRERGSYNEQFF. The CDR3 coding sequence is TGTGCCAGCTCTTCGCGGGAGAGAGGCTCCTACAATGAGCAGTTCTTC.

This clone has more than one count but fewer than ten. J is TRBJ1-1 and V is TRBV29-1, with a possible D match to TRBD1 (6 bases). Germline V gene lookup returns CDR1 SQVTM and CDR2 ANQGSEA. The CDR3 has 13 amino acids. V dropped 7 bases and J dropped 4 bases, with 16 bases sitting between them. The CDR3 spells CSGWQGLGTEAFF. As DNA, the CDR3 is TGCAGCGGTTGGCAGGGGCTCGGCACTGAAGCTTTCTTT.

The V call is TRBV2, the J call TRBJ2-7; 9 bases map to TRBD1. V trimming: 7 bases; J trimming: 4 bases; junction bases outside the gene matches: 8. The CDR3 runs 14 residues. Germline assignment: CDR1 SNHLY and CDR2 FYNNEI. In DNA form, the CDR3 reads TGTGCCAGCAATGTACCGGGACAGGGTTACGAGCAGTACTTC. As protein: CASNVPGQGYEQYF.

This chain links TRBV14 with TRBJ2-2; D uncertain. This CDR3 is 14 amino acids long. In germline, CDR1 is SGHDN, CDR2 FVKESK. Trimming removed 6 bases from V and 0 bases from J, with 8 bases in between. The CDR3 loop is CASRITPNTGELFF. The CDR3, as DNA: TGTGCCAGCAGAATCACACCGAACACCGGGGAGCTGTTTTTT.

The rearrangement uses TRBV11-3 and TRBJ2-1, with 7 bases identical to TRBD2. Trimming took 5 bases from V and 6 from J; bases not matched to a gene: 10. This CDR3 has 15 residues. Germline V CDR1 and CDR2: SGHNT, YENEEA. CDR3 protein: CASSLSGTTSNEQFF. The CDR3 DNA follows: TGTGCCAGCAGCCTCTCCGGGACTACATCCAATGAGCAGTTCTTC.

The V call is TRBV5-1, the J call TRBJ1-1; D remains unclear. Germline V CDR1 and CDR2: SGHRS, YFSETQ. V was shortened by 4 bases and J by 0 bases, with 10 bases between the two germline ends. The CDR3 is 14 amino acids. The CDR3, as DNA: TGCGCCAGCAGCGGCACCGTAATGAACACTGAAGCTTTCTTT. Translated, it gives CASSGTVMNTEAFF. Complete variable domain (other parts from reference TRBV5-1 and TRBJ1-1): KAGVTQTPRYLIKTRGQQVTLSCSPISGHRSVSWYQQTPGQGLQFLFEYFSETQRNKGNFPGRFSGRQFSNSRSEMNVSTLELGDSALYLCASSGTVMNTEAFFGQGTRLTVV.